The 26 T cell receptor beta chains in this list originate from one sample, sequenced in a study of OX40 agonist ivuxolimab in advanced cancers. The data were produced by immunoSEQ multiplex PCR, yet TCRdb's version contains in-frame clones alone and is incomplete. In the table there are about 68,000 clones, about 91% of which are singletons. The source material was CD4+ or CD8+ T cells sorted from blood, sampled in a trial of the OX40 agonist ivuxolimab. Every receptor here comes from an adult with an advanced solid tumor such as melanoma, head and neck, liver or kidney cancer.

The genes are TRBV12-1 and TRBJ1-1; the D call of TRBD1 is as the table states it, not checked on the DNA. TRBV12-1 is deemed a pseudogene. The length of the CDR3 is 15 residues. The CDR3 bases are TGTGCCAGCAGCTTTGAAGGGACAGAGAACACTGAAGCTTTCTTT. Protein: CASSFEGTENTEAFF.

The chain recombines TRBV6-5 with TRBJ2-5; possibly TRBD2 for D (6 bases). In germline, CDR1 is MNHEY, CDR2 SVGAGI. The CDR3 contains 13 residues. The germline V and J ends were trimmed by 6 bases and 2 bases, with 10 bases remaining between them. DNA of the CDR3: TGTGCCAGCAGCGGACTATTACAAGAGACCCAGTACTTC. The encoded protein is CASSGLLQETQYF.

The chain joins TRBV15 to TRBJ1-1; D might be TRBD1 (6 bases). V lost 7 bases and J 1 base, leaving 10 bases between the germline ends. CDR3 length equals 13 residues. CDR1 is LNHNV and CDR2 is YYDKDF in the germline V gene (reference sequence). CDR3: CATNRVRNTEAFF. The CDR3 coding sequence is TGTGCCACCAACAGGGTCAGGAACACTGAAGCTTTCTTT.

The CDR3 DNA sequence: TGTGCCAGCAGTCCAAGAGCGGAGTCTTTGAAGTATTTT. Translated, it gives CASSPRAESLKYF. The J gene is TRBJ2-3, the V gene TRBV6-6; a weak D match, TRBD2 (5 bases). In germline, CDR1 is MNHNY, CDR2 SVGAGI (reference sequence). The CDR3 has 13 amino acids. Trimming took off 5 bases at V and 13 bases at J, with 19 bases between the two ends.

The rearrangement uses TRBV4-2 and TRBJ1-1; no definite D call. Germline V CDR1 and CDR2: LGHNA, YNFKEQ. The CDR3 is made up of 15 amino acids. V gave up 0 bases and J gave up 3 bases, with 11 bases separating them. In DNA, the CDR3 is TGTGCCAGCAGCCAAGAAGACGGTGTGGACACTGAAGCTTTCTTT. Translation gives CASSQEDGVDTEAFF.

The rearrangement links TRBV2 to TRBJ1-1, with D maybe TRBD1 (5 bases). V lost 2 bases and J 5 bases, leaving 21 bases between the germline ends. The CDR3 is made up of 17 amino acids. Per germline, CDR1 SNHLY and CDR2 FYNNEI. In DNA, the CDR3 is TGTGCCAGCAGTGAAATCCGGGTTGGGGGGGGAGCAACTGAAGCTTTCTTT. It yields the protein CASSEIRVGGGATEAFF.

This clone occurred once. This chain links TRBV6-1 with TRBJ1-2; 7 bases map to TRBD1. The CDR3 length is 13 residues. J was trimmed by 5 bases and V by 5 bases; bases with no gene match: 5. In germline, CDR1 is MNHNS, CDR2 SASEGT. This CDR3 reads CASSLDRTYGYTF. The CDR3 nucleotides read TGTGCCAGCAGTTTGGACAGGACGTATGGCTACACCTTC.

This chain joins TRBV6-5 and TRBJ2-1; TRBD2 matches 10 bases. The germline V gene has CDR1 MNHEY and CDR2 SVGAGI. CDR3 length: 15 amino acids. J gave up 1 base and V 6 bases, and 3 bases lay outside the gene matches. CDR3 sequence reads: CASRPSGGSYNEQFF. CDR3 sequence (DNA): TGTGCCAGCAGGCCTAGCGGGGGTTCCTACAATGAGCAGTTCTTC.

The chain has TRBV20-1 and TRBJ2-5; D not resolved. The CDR3 has 10 amino acids. Trimming removed 6 bases at V and 5 bases at J, with 7 bases between. The germline V gene encodes CDR1 DFQATT and CDR2 SNEGSKA (reference sequence). The CDR3 DNA sequence: TGCAGTGCGGCCCGGGAGACCCAGTACTTC. Amino acids: CSAARETQYF.

The gene calls are TRBV19 and TRBJ1-5, with 8 nucleotides matching TRBD1. The CDR3 totals 15 residues. Per the germline V gene, CDR1 is LNHDA and CDR2 is SQIVND (reference sequence). V lost 2 bases to trimming and J lost 2 bases; unmatched junction nucleotides: 2. For the CDR3, the DNA is TGTGCCAGTAGTATATTGGACAGGGGCAATCAGCCCCAGCATTTT. It encodes CASSILDRGNQPQHF. The full variable domain, with the rest looked up from reference TRBV19 and TRBJ1-5, is DGGITQSPKYLFRKEGQNVTLSCEQNLNHDAMYWYRQDPGQGLRLIYYSQIVNDFQKGDIAEGYSVSREKKESFPLTVTSAQKNPTAFYLCASSILDRGNQPQHFGDGTRLSIL.

The chain recombines TRBV6-1 with TRBJ1-1; TRBD1 is a possible D gene (5 bases). The length of the CDR3 is 12 residues. The germline V gene encodes CDR1 MNHNS and CDR2 SASEGT. Trimming stripped 7 bases from V and 8 bases from J, with 14 bases between. The CDR3 here is CASNHPHREAFF. Written as DNA, the CDR3 is TGTGCCAGCAACCACCCCCACAGGGAAGCTTTCTTT.

The chain carries TRBV5-1 and TRBJ2-3, with 9 nucleotides matching TRBD2. The germline CDR1 and CDR2 sequences are SGHRS and YFSETQ. The CDR3 has 19 amino acids. Trimming removed 0 bases from V and 1 base from J; junction bases left unmatched: 12. The DNA for the CDR3 is TGCGCCAGCAGCTTGGAGGGCGGGAGGGGTCTCGAAGGCACAGATACGCAGTATTTT. Protein sequence: CASSLEGGRGLEGTDTQYF.

The CDR3 bases are TGTGCCAGCAGCTCCCGGCCCTATACCGAAGCTTTCTTT. It yields the protein CASSSRPYTEAFF. V usage is TRBV7-3 and J usage is TRBJ1-1; no clear D gene. Germline assignment: CDR1 SGHTA and CDR2 FQGTGA. The V end lost 4 bases, the J end lost 8 bases, and 14 bases lay between the germline ends. The CDR3 loop spans 13 amino acids.

The chain recombines TRBV2 with TRBJ2-7; unclear D gene. V gave up 3 bases and J gave up 4 bases, with 10 bases separating them. The CDR3 covers 13 residues. Per the germline V gene, CDR1 is SNHLY and CDR2 is FYNNEI. DNA for the CDR3: TGTGCCAGCAGTGAGGGTCTGAGTTACGAGCAGTACTTC. As protein: CASSEGLSYEQYF.

The rearrangement uses TRBV5-1 and TRBJ2-1, with 10 positions matching TRBD2. The CDR3 is 19 residues long. V lost 0 bases and J lost 6; bases outside the gene matches: 15. Per germline, CDR1 SGHRS and CDR2 YFSETQ. CDR3 nucleotides: TGCGCCAGCAGCTTGGGAGATGTTCCTAGCGGGAGCCTGGGCAATGAGCAGTTCTTC. It yields the protein CASSLGDVPSGSLGNEQFF.

The chain joins TRBV6-6 to TRBJ2-7, with 7 positions matching TRBD1. In germline, CDR1 is MNHNY, CDR2 SVGAGI (reference sequence). The CDR3 runs to 14 residues. With V trimmed by 6 bases and J by 3 bases, 8 bases remained unmatched. This chain's CDR3 is CASSDVTGNYEQYF. The CDR3 nucleotides read TGTGCCAGCAGCGACGTGACAGGGAACTACGAGCAGTACTTC.

J is TRBJ2-3 and V is TRBV6-5; D is unresolved. Trimming took 2 bases from V and 2 from J, leaving 8 bases between them. Germline V lookup: CDR1 MNHEY, CDR2 SVGAGI. The CDR3 sequence is 14 residues long. CDR3 region: CASSYRQATDTQYF. The CDR3 bases are TGTGCCAGCAGTTACCGGCAGGCCACAGATACGCAGTATTTT.

The chain joins TRBV28 to TRBJ2-7, with D possibly being TRBD2 (6 bases). The CDR3 has 11 amino acids. The V gene's germline CDR1 is MDHEN and CDR2 SYDVKM. Between the trimmed V and J ends, which lost 8 bases and 7 bases, there was a span of 12 bases. CDR3 protein: CASSWAGEQYF. The CDR3 nucleotides read TGTGCCAGCTCTTGGGCGGGGGAGCAGTACTTC. Full variable domain (outside the CDR3, taken from reference TRBV28 and TRBJ2-7): DVKVTQSSRYLVKRTGEKVFLECVQDMDHENMFWYRQDPGLGLRLIYFSYDVKMKEKGDIPEGYSVSREKKERFSLILESASTNQTSMYLCASSWAGEQYFGPGTRLTVT.

The chain couples TRBV5-8 to TRBJ1-1; possible D gene TRBD1, 6 bases. This CDR3 contains 15 residues. Germline V gene sequence: CDR1 SGHTS, CDR2 YDEGEE. Trimming shortened V by 2 bases and J by 2 bases, and 13 bases separated the two germline ends. The CDR3, as DNA: TGTGCCAGCAGCTTCCCGGGACAACCAAACACTGAAGCTTTCTTT. Residues: CASSFPGQPNTEAFF.

This chain connects TRBV4-2 to TRBJ2-3; 8 nucleotides agree with TRBD2. Germline V CDR1 and CDR2: LGHNA, YNFKEQ. The ends lost 1 base at V and 1 base at J; junction bases unmatched: 4. This CDR3 is 16 amino acids long. CDR3 sequence reads: CASSQAPAGGTDTQYF. In DNA, the CDR3 is TGTGCCAGCAGCCAAGCCCCAGCGGGAGGCACAGATACGCAGTATTTT.

This clone appeared a single time. The chain employs TRBV28 and TRBJ2-1; D possibly corresponds to TRBD2 (5 bases). Germline V CDR1 and CDR2: MDHEN, SYDVKM. This CDR3 spans 11 amino acids. With 6 bases removed from V and 8 bases from J, the gap between germline ends came to 8 bases. The chain's CDR3 is CASRGSHEQFF. CDR3 DNA: TGTGCCAGCAGGGGGAGCCATGAGCAGTTCTTC. Together with reference TRBV28 and TRBJ2-1, the CDR3 gives the full variable domain: DVKVTQSSRYLVKRTGEKVFLECVQDMDHENMFWYRQDPGLGLRLIYFSYDVKMKEKGDIPEGYSVSREKKERFSLILESASTNQTSMYLCASRGSHEQFFGPGTRLTVL.

The V and J genes are TRBV5-1 and TRBJ2-2; D remains unclear. This CDR3 region has 14 residues. Deletions cut 2 bases from V and 6 bases from J, with 11 bases between. Germline CDR1 and CDR2: SGHRS and YFSETQ. The CDR3 DNA reads as TGCGCCAGCAGCTTCGCGTCCGGCGCCGGGGAGCTGTTTTTT. This translates into CASSFASGAGELFF.

This clone was counted a few times. The chain couples TRBV30 to TRBJ1-2; D is uncertain. The V end was cut by 0 bases, the J end by 3 bases, with 8 bases between. CDR3 length: 13 residues. Germline CDR1 is GTSNPN and CDR2 is SVGIG (reference sequence). The CDR3 DNA reads TGTGCCTGGAGTGTGGAGGGTCACTATGGCTACACCTTC. The encoded protein is CAWSVEGHYGYTF. Together with reference TRBV30 and TRBJ1-2, the CDR3 gives the full variable domain: SQTIHQWPATLVQPVGSPLSLECTVEGTSNPNLYWYRQAAGRGLQLLFYSVGIGQISSEVPQNLSASRPQDRQFILSSKKLLLSDSGFYLCAWSVEGHYGYTFGSGTRLTVV.

The CDR3 reads CAISDGQGYGYTF. CDR3 in DNA: TGTGCCATCAGTGACGGGCAGGGCTATGGCTACACCTTC. The J gene is TRBJ1-2, the V gene TRBV10-3, with D tentatively TRBD1 (5 bases). CDR3 length: 13 amino acids. Germline CDR1 and CDR2: ENHRY and SYGVKD. V lost 3 bases to trimming and J lost 4 bases, with 9 bases between them.

This chain joins TRBV11-2 and TRBJ2-3; D unresolved. Germline-derived CDR1 and CDR2 are SGHAT and FQNNGV. V lost 0 bases and J lost 3, with 10 bases in between. The CDR3 runs 15 residues. For the CDR3, the DNA is TGTGCCAGCAGCTTAGATGCCCCTGGGACAGATACGCAGTATTTT. As protein: CASSLDAPGTDTQYF.

This chain connects TRBV19 to TRBJ1-5; 9 bases map to TRBD1. This CDR3 spans 16 amino acids. In germline, CDR1 is LNHDA, CDR2 SQIVND (reference sequence). Trimming removed 4 bases from V and 1 base from J; junction bases left unmatched: 5. The CDR3 here is CASSTTDRGSNQPQHF. DNA for the CDR3: TGTGCCAGTAGTACAACGGACAGGGGAAGCAATCAGCCCCAGCATTTT.